Sequencing of this T cell receptor beta chain was carried out in a study of early T cells in non-severe SARS-CoV-2 infection. Study details: Bulk RNA isolated from unsorted whole blood underwent sequencing; chains were not paired. The study, taken as a whole, reports: Using VDJdb, the matching emphasized anti-spike CD8 responses while missing private and CD4 specificities.

Attachment of unique molecular identifiers to individual cDNA molecules was performed. TCRdb reprocessed the 5' RACE reads with MiXCR, giving one entry per CDR3 protein. This table holds tens of thousands of distinct CDR3 sequences, under 14% found once. To note about this clonotype: Its antigen remains unknown.

Germline CDR1 and CDR2: MNHEY and SVGAGI. The V and J ends lost 1 base and 0 bases respectively, with 14 bases between them. This CDR3 region has 17 residues. The TCR comes from an adult who was a healthcare worker with PCR-confirmed SARS-CoV-2 infection or an uninfected control (not recorded which). The V and J genes are TRBV6-5 and TRBJ2-3; D perhaps matches TRBD1 (6 bases). The sample was whole blood. The DNA of the CDR3 is TGTGCCAGCAGTTACTTCATCTCGGGACACAGCACAGATACGCAGTATTTT. Translated, it gives CASSYFISGHSTDTQYF.